Below, 29 T cell receptor beta chains from the same sample are listed, as sequenced in a study of T cells in localized non-small cell lung cancer. TCRdb keeps only in-frame clones here, not all; method: immunoSEQ multiplex PCR. The sample records tens of thousands of clones, under 90% being singletons. This specimen consisted of peripheral blood, obtained before any cancer treatment. The receptor set was obtained from a man between 40 and 70 years old with stage I squamous cell lung carcinoma.

The chain joins TRBV11-3 to TRBJ1-1; D is perhaps TRBD1 (5 bases). The length of the CDR3 is 14 residues. Trimming removed 6 bases at V and 6 bases at J, with 17 bases between. Germline V gene data show CDR1 as SGHNT and CDR2 as YENEEA. CDR3 nucleotide sequence: TGTGCCAGCAGTATAGGGGCGGCTAACCCTGAAGCTTTCTTT. It is translated as CASSIGAANPEAFF.

The rearrangement links TRBV6-1 to TRBJ1-5, with 8 nucleotides matching TRBD1. The CDR3 is 13 amino acids. V lost 4 bases, J lost 5 bases, and 1 base stayed unmatched. Germline V gene data show CDR1 as MNHNS and CDR2 as SASEGT. The CDR3 sequence is CASSGTGYQPQHF. DNA of the CDR3: TGTGCCAGCAGTGGGACAGGGTATCAGCCCCAGCATTTT.

This CDR3 reads CASSPWRQANSNEQFF. The CDR3 DNA reads TGCGCCAGCAGCCCTTGGAGACAGGCCAATTCCAATGAGCAGTTCTTC. The chain couples TRBV5-1 to TRBJ2-1, with D possibly TRBD1 on 6 matching bases. CDR1 and CDR2 from the germline V gene are SGHRS and YFSETQ. CDR3 size: 16 residues. V was shortened by 4 bases and J by 6 bases, with 20 bases between the two germline ends.

The chain links TRBV7-6 to TRBJ2-7; 7 bases match TRBD2. The CDR3 sequence is 15 residues long. The V gene end was trimmed by 5 bases and the J gene end by 3 bases; junction bases not matched to a gene: 10. From germline, CDR1 is SGHVS and CDR2 FNYEAQ. The CDR3 nucleotides read TGTGCCAGCAGCGGACCGACTAGCCAAGGCTACGAGCAGTACTTC. It yields the protein CASSGPTSQGYEQYF.

There are a few counts of this clone. The CDR3 reads CASTKVGGTEAFF. DNA of the CDR3: TGTGCCAGCACAAAAGTGGGGGGGACTGAAGCTTTCTTT. The chain employs TRBV2 and TRBJ1-1, with TRBD1 as a possible D gene (5 bases). Germline values: CDR1 SNHLY, CDR2 FYNNEI. Trimming took off 7 bases at V and 5 bases at J, with 14 bases between the two ends. The CDR3 consists of 13 residues.

This clone was counted a single time. The junction departs from germline at one end; a sequencing error may be responsible. V is TRBV7-8 and J is TRBJ2-7, with D perhaps TRBD1 (6 bases). The CDR3 loop spans 13 amino acids. Germline-derived CDR1 and CDR2 are SGHVS and FQNEAQ. The CDR3 DNA reads as TGTGCCAGCAGCTCGATTCTCCGGGACATCCTCAGTTTC. Its translation: CASSSILRDILSF.

The chain carries TRBV5-4 and TRBJ2-3, with TRBD1 matching over 10 bases. Per the germline V gene, CDR1 is SGHNT and CDR2 is YYREEE (reference sequence). The CDR3 spans 15 residues. V was pared by 5 bases and J by 7 bases, with 10 bases of the junction left unmatched. The CDR3 DNA follows: TGTGCCAGCAGTAGGGACAGGGGAACGGGGAATACGCAGTATTTT. Translated: CASSRDRGTGNTQYF.

The chain couples TRBV7-9 to TRBJ1-2, with TRBD1 identical over 8 bases. The germline V gene has CDR1 SEHNR and CDR2 FQNEAQ (reference sequence). After removal of 5 bases from V and 4 bases from J, the junction contained 3 bases not matched to a gene. The CDR3 is 13 residues long. The CDR3 here is CASSRDRIYGYTF. Written as DNA, the CDR3 is TGTGCCAGCAGCCGGGACAGGATCTATGGCTACACCTTC.

The genes are TRBV9 and TRBJ2-1, with D perhaps matching TRBD1 (7 bases). Trimming stripped 0 bases from V and 6 bases from J, with 22 bases between. Germline assignment: CDR1 SGDLS and CDR2 YYNGEE. The CDR3 spans 18 residues. CDR3 sequence (DNA): TGTGCCAGCAGCGTAGCTCCCCATGACAGGGAGGTAGGCAATGAGCAGTTCTTC. Translating it yields CASSVAPHDREVGNEQFF.

V usage is TRBV19 and J usage is TRBJ1-1, with D possibly being TRBD1 (5 bases). With 5 bases removed from V and 4 bases from J, the gap between germline ends came to 14 bases. Germline V gene data show CDR1 as LNHDA and CDR2 as SQIVND (reference sequence). The CDR3 has 14 residues. The CDR3 DNA follows: TGTGCCAGTAGTTCACAGGTTTTGGGCACTGAAGCTTTCTTT. The encoded protein is CASSSQVLGTEAFF.

Concerning this clone itself: The junction differs from germline at one of its ends, possibly a read error. The chain joins TRBV14 to TRBJ2-2; the match to TRBD1 covers 8 bases. Per germline, CDR1 SGHDN and CDR2 FVKESK. The CDR3 consists of 17 residues. CDR3 nucleotides: TGTGCCAGCAGCCAAGACCCGACAGGGGTTAACACCGGGAAGCTGTTTTTT. It specifies CASSQDPTGVNTGKLFF.

Here the CDR3 DNA reads TGCAGCGGGCGGGAAACTAATGAAAAACTGTTTTTT. Amino acids: CSGRETNEKLFF. The chain uses TRBV29-1 and TRBJ1-4; D is ambiguous. The V and J ends lost 7 bases and 1 base respectively, with 7 bases between them. The germline gives CDR1 SQVTM, CDR2 ANQGSEA. The CDR3 runs 12 residues.

The DNA for the CDR3 is TGTGCCAGCAGCTTAAGGGGTCAGAACAATGAGCAGTTCTTC. Translated: CASSLRGQNNEQFF. The chain links TRBV7-8 to TRBJ2-1; tentative D call: TRBD1 (5 bases). Trimming removed 2 bases at V and 5 bases at J, with 10 bases between. The CDR3 runs to 14 residues. Germline CDR1 SGHVS, CDR2 FQNEAQ.

In this sample, this clone turned up a few times. DNA for the CDR3: TGTGCCAGCAGTTTTGGGAATAATCAGCCCCAGCATTTT. It translates to CASSFGNNQPQHF. The chain uses TRBV6-5 and TRBJ1-5; D not resolved. The CDR3 spans 13 residues. Between the trimmed V and J ends, which lost 4 bases and 4 bases, there was a span of 8 bases. CDR1 and CDR2 from the germline V gene are MNHEY and SVGAGI.

The chain combines TRBV28 with TRBJ1-5, with a possible D match to TRBD1 (6 bases). Germline V gives CDR1 MDHEN, CDR2 SYDVKM. V lost 11 bases and J 6 bases, leaving 23 bases between the germline ends. CDR3 length: 15 amino acids. In DNA form, the CDR3 reads TGTGCCCTGCAAGGGGGGGGCGCGGGATCTCAGCCCCAGCATTTT. The encoded protein is CALQGGGAGSQPQHF.

The chain carries TRBV11-2 and TRBJ2-3; possible D gene TRBD2, 6 bases. V was cut by 6 bases and J by 7 bases, with 11 bases left in between. This CDR3 comprises 12 residues. The germline V gene encodes CDR1 SGHAT and CDR2 FQNNGV. CDR3 DNA sequence: TGTGCCAGCAGACCGGGACTCCATACGCAGTATTTT. It specifies CASRPGLHTQYF.

The chain combines TRBV5-1 with TRBJ2-3; TRBD2 matches at 10 bases. Germline CDR1 reads SGHRS; CDR2 reads YFSETQ. The CDR3 contains 16 residues. The V and J ends lost 4 bases and 7 bases, in that order; junction bases with no gene match: 12. This chain's CDR3 is CASSAGLAAPLNTQYF. The CDR3 nucleotides read TGCGCCAGCAGCGCTGGACTAGCGGCTCCGCTAAATACGCAGTATTTT.

This clone was recorded once. The CDR3 DNA follows: TGTGCCAGCAGTTTCTTCAGCACAGCGTACACAGATACGCAGTATTTT. It translates to CASSFFSTAYTDTQYF. This chain uses TRBV27 with TRBJ2-3; unclear D gene. The CDR3 extends over 16 amino acids. From germline, CDR1 is MNHEY and CDR2 SMNVEV (reference sequence). V lost 3 bases to trimming and J lost 2 bases, with 15 bases between them.

A single count supports this clone. The CDR3 sequence is CASSQEGGITEAFF. In DNA, the CDR3 is TGCGCCAGCAGCCAAGAAGGGGGGATCACTGAAGCTTTCTTT. The rearrangement joins TRBV4-3 to TRBJ1-1, with a possible D match to TRBD1 (6 bases). The CDR3 sequence is 14 residues long. V shed 0 bases and J shed 4 bases, with 9 bases lying between them. Germline V CDR1 and CDR2: LGHNA, YSLEER.

The V gene is TRBV19, the J gene TRBJ2-3; D is possibly TRBD1 or TRBD2 (6 bases each). Per the germline V gene, CDR1 is LNHDA and CDR2 is SQIVND (reference sequence). V was cut by 6 bases and J by 1 base, with 23 bases left in between. CDR3 size: 18 residues. The CDR3 here is CASRSLVGGPSRTDTQYF. The CDR3 DNA sequence: TGTGCCAGTAGGAGCCTCGTGGGGGGCCCGTCTCGCACAGATACGCAGTATTTT.

This chain links TRBV5-5 with TRBJ2-7; tentative D call: TRBD1 (7 bases). The germline gives CDR1 SGHKS, CDR2 YYEKEE (reference sequence). Trimming pared 6 bases from V and 5 bases from J, leaving 18 bases between. CDR3 length equals 14 residues. CDR3 residues: CASTRSRGADEQYF. The CDR3 nucleotides are TGTGCCAGCACCCGAAGCAGGGGGGCGGACGAGCAGTACTTC.

The rearrangement links TRBV29-1 to TRBJ2-1; D gene ambiguous. CDR3 length: 12 residues. V gave up 3 bases and J gave up 6 bases, with 9 bases separating them. The germline V gene encodes CDR1 SQVTM and CDR2 ANQGSEA. CDR3: CSVDLVANEQFF. CDR3 nucleotide sequence: TGCAGCGTTGACTTGGTTGCCAATGAGCAGTTCTTC.

This clone was counted between two and nine times. The same CDR3 arises from other DNA sequences in this sample as well. The chain joins TRBV14 to TRBJ1-1, with D uncertain. Germline V gene lookup returns CDR1 SGHDN and CDR2 FVKESK. The V gene lost 4 bases and the J gene lost 0 bases, with 6 bases spanning the gap. The CDR3 runs 13 residues. DNA of the CDR3: TGTGCCAGCAGCCCCACAGTGAACACTGAAGCTTTCTTT. This encodes CASSPTVNTEAFF.

As regards this clone: This specimen includes other DNA sequences encoding the same CDR3. This chain's CDR3 is CAISEEGATYGYTF. Written as DNA, the CDR3 is TGTGCCATCAGTGAGGAGGGGGCGACCTATGGCTACACCTTC. V gene TRBV10-3 combines with J gene TRBJ1-2; TRBD1 matches 7 bases. Per the germline V gene, CDR1 is ENHRY and CDR2 is SYGVKD. With 2 bases clipped from V and 4 bases from J, the junction kept 4 bases outside the gene matches. The CDR3 is 14 residues long.

The chain recombines TRBV15 with TRBJ2-5; no clear D. The germline V and J ends were trimmed by 1 base and 5 bases, with 8 bases remaining between them. The V gene's germline CDR1 is LNHNV and CDR2 YYDKDF (reference sequence). This CDR3 spans 13 amino acids. The CDR3, as DNA: TGTGCCACCAGCAGAGGACGATGGGAGACCCAGTACTTC. Its translation: CATSRGRWETQYF.

The gene calls are TRBV29-1 and TRBJ1-5, with D hard to call. The CDR3 runs to 17 residues. Germline CDR1 reads SQVTM; CDR2 reads ANQGSEA. The V end was cut by 4 bases, the J end by 1 base, with 20 bases between. The CDR3 DNA reads TGCAGCGTTGTGGTGAACAGCGCACCTGGGAGCAATCAGCCCCAGCATTTT. This codes for CSVVVNSAPGSNQPQHF. Drawing the rest from reference TRBV29-1 and TRBJ1-5, the complete variable domain is SAVISQKPSRDICQRGTSLTIQCQVDSQVTMMFWYRQQPGQSLTLIATANQGSEATYESGFVIDKFPISRPNLTFSTLTVSNMSPEDSSIYLCSVVVNSAPGSNQPQHFGDGTRLSIL.

The chain combines TRBV6-6 with TRBJ1-6; TRBD1 might be the D (5 bases). The V end lost 2 bases, the J end lost 8 bases, and 13 bases lay between the germline ends. The CDR3 contains 15 residues. CDR1 and CDR2 (germline): MNHNY, SVGAGI (reference sequence). The CDR3 region is CASSYDSPMDSPLHF. For the CDR3, the DNA is TGTGCCAGCAGTTACGACAGCCCTATGGATTCACCCCTCCACTTT.

This clone has more than one count but fewer than ten. The chain recombines TRBV10-2 with TRBJ2-7; tentatively, D is TRBD2 (7 bases). Looked up from germline, CDR1 is WSHSY and CDR2 is SAAADI. The CDR3 has 14 amino acids. V dropped 0 bases and J dropped 4 bases, with 10 bases sitting between them. The CDR3 protein is CASSESGGLYEQYF. The CDR3, as DNA: TGCGCCAGCAGTGAGTCGGGGGGGCTATACGAGCAGTACTTC.

The chain uses TRBV6-5 and TRBJ2-7; tentatively, D is TRBD1 (8 bases). V lost 5 bases to trimming and J lost 3 bases, with 17 bases between them. The CDR3 has 15 amino acids. Looked up from germline, CDR1 is MNHEY and CDR2 is SVGAGI. The CDR3 DNA sequence: TGTGCCAGCAGTCCACAGGGGGGGATTGGCTACGAGCAGTACTTC. The encoded protein is CASSPQGGIGYEQYF.